This TCR beta chain was captured by sequencing in a study of breast tumors, draining lymph nodes, adjacent tissues. Samples came from axillary lymph nodes draining the breast cancer. In TCRdb, the multiplex PCR reads were re-called with MiXCR into one record per CDR3 protein. In the table there are about 110,000 distinct CDR3 sequences, approximately 28% of which are singletons. Findings and caveats of the study: Tumor TCR diversity was below lymph nodes but above nontumor tissue.

Germline V gene lookup returns CDR1 SGHRS and CDR2 YFSETQ. The CDR3 contains 15 residues. Trimming cost V 7 bases and J 0 bases; bases outside gene matches: 7. This clonotype was counted many times. The antigen is undetermined. The chain employs TRBV5-1 and TRBJ1-3; 7 bases fit TRBD1. The TCR originated in a female donor with breast cancer. Some clones in this sample may be carry-over from other donors' samples. Sequenced: axillary lymph node tissue. CDR3 region: CASGVGTVSGNTIYF. In DNA, the CDR3 is TGCGCCAGCGGGGTAGGGACAGTCTCTGGAAACACCATATATTTT.